This T cell receptor beta chain was found in a study of T-cell reconstitution after alpha-beta-depleted transplantation in children. V was cut by 4 bases and J by 6 bases, with 16 bases left in between. The germline CDR1 and CDR2 sequences are WSHSY and SAAADI. The length of the CDR3 is 14 residues. Preparation of the TCRbeta library involved a method that used unique molecular identifiers. Each CDR3 protein gets one entry after TCRdb re-called the PCR reads with MiXCR. This sample has about 230,000 distinct CDR3 sequences, with around 10% found just once. This chain connects TRBV10-2 to TRBJ2-7; maybe TRBD1 (5 bases). This sample comprised PBMCs from the stem cell graft donor, obtained from the stem cell graft. The receptor's source is a human donor who donated a stem cell graft to a child with acute lymphoblastic leukemia. Here the CDR3 DNA reads TGCGCCAGCAGTGGGCAGGGATTCCCAGGCGAGCAGTACTTC. As protein: CASSGQGFPGEQYF.